This T cell receptor beta chain was retrieved from a study of control samples from healthy donors and cancer patients. Some clones are missing from TCRdb's copy, which holds only in-frame ones; the method was immunoSEQ multiplex PCR. The repertoire has some 23,000 clones, around 83% of them found once; the top ten carry roughly 40%. The germline V and J ends were trimmed by 7 bases and 7 bases, with 19 bases remaining between them. Germline V lookup: CDR1 LNHDA, CDR2 SQIVND (reference sequence). This CDR3 contains 14 residues. The chain employs TRBV19 and TRBJ1-1; tentative D call: TRBD1 (6 bases). This clonotype originated in a man in his fifties or sixties with head and neck cancer. The sample consisted of PBMCs. For the CDR3, the DNA is TGTGCCAGTACTCTTCAGAACGGACAGCTTGAAGCTTTCTTT. This translates into CASTLQNGQLEAFF. The whole variable domain, remainder taken from reference TRBV19 and TRBJ1-1, is DGGITQSPKYLFRKEGQNVTLSCEQNLNHDAMYWYRQDPGQGLRLIYYSQIVNDFQKGDIAEGYSVSREKKESFPLTVTSAQKNPTAFYLCASTLQNGQLEAFFGQGTRLTVV.